The TCR beta chain under discussion was sequenced for a study of CD8+ T cells in alopecia areata. cDNA reverse transcribed from extracted RNA served as the sequencing template. Clones were sequenced by immunoSEQ multiplex PCR, and TCRdb holds only the in-frame ones, with some missing. The sample includes just over 150,000 clones, approximately 53% of them seen just once. This clonotype was sampled from a human donor with alopecia areata. Material: CD8+ T cells sorted from blood, obtained at week 0.

The chain's CDR3 is CASGLWTGSNTEAFF. The CDR3 DNA sequence: TGTGCCAGCGGACTCTGGACAGGATCGAACACTGAAGCTTTCTTT. V usage is TRBV27 and J usage is TRBJ1-1, with 7 nucleotides matching TRBD1. After removal of 8 bases from V and 1 base from J, the junction contained 10 bases not matched to a gene. CDR1 is MNHEY, CDR2 SMNVEV, per germline (reference sequence). This CDR3 has 15 residues.